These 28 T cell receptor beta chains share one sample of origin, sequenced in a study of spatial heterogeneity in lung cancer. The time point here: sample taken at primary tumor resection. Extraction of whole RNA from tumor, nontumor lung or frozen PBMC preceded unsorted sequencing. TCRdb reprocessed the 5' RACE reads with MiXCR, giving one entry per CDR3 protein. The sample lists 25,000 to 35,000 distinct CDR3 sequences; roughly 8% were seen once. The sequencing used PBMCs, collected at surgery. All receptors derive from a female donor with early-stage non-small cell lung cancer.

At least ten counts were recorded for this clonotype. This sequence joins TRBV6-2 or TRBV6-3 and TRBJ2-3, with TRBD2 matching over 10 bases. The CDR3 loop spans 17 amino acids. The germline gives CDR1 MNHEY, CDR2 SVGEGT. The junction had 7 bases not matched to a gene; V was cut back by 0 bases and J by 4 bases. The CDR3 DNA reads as TGTGCCAGCAGTTACTCCGCCTTCAGCGGGAGGGCAGATACGCAGTATTTT. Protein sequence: CASSYSAFSGRADTQYF.

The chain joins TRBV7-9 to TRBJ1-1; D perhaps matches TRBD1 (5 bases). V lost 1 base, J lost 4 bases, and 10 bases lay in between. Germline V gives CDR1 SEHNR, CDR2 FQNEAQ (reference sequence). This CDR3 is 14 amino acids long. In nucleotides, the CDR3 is TGTGCCAGCAGCTTAGATTCCGGGGGCACTGAAGCTTTCTTT. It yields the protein CASSLDSGGTEAFF.

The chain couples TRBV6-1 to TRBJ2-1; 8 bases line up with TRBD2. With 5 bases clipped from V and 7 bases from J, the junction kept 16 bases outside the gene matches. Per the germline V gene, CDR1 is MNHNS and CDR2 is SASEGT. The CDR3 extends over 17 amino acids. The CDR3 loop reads CASSRSGLVGVANEQFF. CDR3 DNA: TGTGCCAGCAGTAGATCGGGACTAGTGGGAGTCGCAAATGAGCAGTTCTTC.

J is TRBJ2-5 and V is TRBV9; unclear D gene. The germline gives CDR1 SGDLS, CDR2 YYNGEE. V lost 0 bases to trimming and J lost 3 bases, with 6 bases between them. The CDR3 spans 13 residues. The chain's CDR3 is CASSVDLKETQYF. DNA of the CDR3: TGTGCCAGCAGCGTAGATTTGAAAGAGACCCAGTACTTC. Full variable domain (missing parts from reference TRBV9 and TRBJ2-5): DSGVTQTPKHLITATGQRVTLRCSPRSGDLSVYWYQQSLDQGLQFLIQYYNGEERAKGNILERFSAQQFPDLHSELNLSSLELGDSALYFCASSVDLKETQYFGPGTRLLVL.

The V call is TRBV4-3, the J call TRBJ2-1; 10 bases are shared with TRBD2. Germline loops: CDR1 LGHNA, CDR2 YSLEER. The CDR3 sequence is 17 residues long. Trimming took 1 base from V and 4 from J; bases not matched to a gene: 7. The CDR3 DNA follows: TGCGCCAGCAGCCAAGGCTGGCAGACTAGCGGGTACAATGAGCAGTTCTTC. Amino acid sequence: CASSQGWQTSGYNEQFF.

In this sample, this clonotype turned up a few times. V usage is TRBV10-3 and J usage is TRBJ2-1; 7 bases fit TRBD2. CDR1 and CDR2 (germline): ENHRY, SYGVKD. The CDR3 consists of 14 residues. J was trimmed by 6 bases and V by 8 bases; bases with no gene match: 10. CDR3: CAIGRDYLSNEQFF. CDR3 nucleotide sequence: TGTGCCATCGGCCGGGACTACCTATCCAATGAGCAGTTCTTC.

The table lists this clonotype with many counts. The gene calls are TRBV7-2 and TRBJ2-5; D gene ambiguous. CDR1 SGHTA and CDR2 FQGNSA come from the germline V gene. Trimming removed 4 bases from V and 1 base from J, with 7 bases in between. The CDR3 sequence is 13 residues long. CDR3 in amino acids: CASSSEIQETQYF. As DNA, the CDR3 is TGTGCCAGCAGCTCTGAAATCCAAGAGACCCAGTACTTC.

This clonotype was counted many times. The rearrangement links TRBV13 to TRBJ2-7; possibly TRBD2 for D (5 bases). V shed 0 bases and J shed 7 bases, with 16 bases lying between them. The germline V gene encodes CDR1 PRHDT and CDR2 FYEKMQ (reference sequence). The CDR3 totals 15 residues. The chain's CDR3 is CASSLGRGSLREQYF. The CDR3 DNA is TGTGCCAGCAGCTTAGGCCGAGGGAGTTTAAGGGAGCAGTACTTC.

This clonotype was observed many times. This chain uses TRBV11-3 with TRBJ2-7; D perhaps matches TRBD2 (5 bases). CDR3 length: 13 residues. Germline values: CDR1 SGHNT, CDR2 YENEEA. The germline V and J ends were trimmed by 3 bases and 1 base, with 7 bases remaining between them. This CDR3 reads CASSFEGSYEQYV. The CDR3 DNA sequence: TGTGCCAGCAGCTTTGAGGGTTCCTACGAGCAGTACGTC.

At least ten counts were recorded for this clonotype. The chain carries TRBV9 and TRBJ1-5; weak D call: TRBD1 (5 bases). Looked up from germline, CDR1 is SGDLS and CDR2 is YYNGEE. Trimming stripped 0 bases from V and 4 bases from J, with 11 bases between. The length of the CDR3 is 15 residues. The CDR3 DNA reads TGTGCCAGCAGCGTAGGGTCCCAGGGTAATCAGCCCCAGCATTTT. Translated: CASSVGSQGNQPQHF.

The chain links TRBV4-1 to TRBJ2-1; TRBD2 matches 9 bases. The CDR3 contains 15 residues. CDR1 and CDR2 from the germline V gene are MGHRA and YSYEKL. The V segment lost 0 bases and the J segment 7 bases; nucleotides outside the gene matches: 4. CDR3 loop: CASSQEGLAWNEQFF. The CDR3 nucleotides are TGCGCCAGCAGCCAAGAAGGACTAGCGTGGAATGAGCAGTTCTTC.

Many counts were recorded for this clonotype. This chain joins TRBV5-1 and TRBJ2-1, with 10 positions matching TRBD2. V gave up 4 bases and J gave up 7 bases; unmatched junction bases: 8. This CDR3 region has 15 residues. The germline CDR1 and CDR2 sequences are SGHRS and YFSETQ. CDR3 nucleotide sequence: TGCGCCAGCAGCGCGACTAGCGGGTTGAATAATGAGCAGTTCTTC. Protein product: CASSATSGLNNEQFF.

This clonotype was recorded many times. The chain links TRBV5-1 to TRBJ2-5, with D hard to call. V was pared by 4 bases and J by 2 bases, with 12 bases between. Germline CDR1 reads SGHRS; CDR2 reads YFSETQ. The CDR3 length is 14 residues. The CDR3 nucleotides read TGCGCCAGCAGCGAGGTAAATCGTCAAGAGACCCAGTACTTC. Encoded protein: CASSEVNRQETQYF.

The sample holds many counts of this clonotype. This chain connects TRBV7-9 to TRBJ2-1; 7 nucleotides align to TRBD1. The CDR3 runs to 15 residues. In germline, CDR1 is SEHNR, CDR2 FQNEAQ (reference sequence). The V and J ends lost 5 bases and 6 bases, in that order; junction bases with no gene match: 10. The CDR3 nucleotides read TGTGCCAGCAGCCCCAAATTGAGACAGGGCAATGAGCAGTTCTTC. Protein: CASSPKLRQGNEQFF.

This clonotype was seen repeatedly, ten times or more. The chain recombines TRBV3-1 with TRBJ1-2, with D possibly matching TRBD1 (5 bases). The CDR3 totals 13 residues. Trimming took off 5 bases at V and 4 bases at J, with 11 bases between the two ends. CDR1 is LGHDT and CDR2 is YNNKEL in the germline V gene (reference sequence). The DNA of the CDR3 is TGTGCCAGCAGCGAGGGGTGGCCCTATGGCTACACCTTC. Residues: CASSEGWPYGYTF.

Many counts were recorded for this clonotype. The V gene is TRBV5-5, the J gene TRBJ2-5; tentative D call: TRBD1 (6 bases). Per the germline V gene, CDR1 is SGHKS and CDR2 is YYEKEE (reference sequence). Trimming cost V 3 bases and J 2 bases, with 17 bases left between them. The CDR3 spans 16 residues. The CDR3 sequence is CASSSRDTSRQETQYF. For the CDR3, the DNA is TGTGCCAGCAGCTCGAGGGACACTTCTCGACAAGAGACCCAGTACTTC.

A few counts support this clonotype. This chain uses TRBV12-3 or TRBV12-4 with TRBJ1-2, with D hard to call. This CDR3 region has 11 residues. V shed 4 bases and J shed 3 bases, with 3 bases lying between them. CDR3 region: CASSSHYGYTF. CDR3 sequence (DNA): TGTGCCAGCAGTTCGCACTATGGCTACACCTTC.

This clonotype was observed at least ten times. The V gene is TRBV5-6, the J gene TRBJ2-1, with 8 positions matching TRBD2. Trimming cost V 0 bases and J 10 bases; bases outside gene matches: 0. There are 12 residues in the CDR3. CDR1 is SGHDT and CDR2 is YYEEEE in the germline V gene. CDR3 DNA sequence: TGTGCCAGCAGCTTGGGACTAGCGGAGCAGTTCTTC. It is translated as CASSLGLAEQFF.

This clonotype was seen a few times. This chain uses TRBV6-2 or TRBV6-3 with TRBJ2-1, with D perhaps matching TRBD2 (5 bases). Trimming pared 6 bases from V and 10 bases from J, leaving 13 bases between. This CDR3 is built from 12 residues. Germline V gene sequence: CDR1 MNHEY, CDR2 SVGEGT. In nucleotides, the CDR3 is TGTGCCAGCAGGCTGGACTGGAGGGAGCAGTTCTTC. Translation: CASRLDWREQFF.

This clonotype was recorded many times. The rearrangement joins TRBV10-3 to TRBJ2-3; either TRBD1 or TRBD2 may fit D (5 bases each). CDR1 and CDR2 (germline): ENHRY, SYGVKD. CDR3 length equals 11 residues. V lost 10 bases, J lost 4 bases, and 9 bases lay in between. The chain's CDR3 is CATGAPDTQYF. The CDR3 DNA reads TGTGCCACCGGGGCACCAGATACGCAGTATTTT.

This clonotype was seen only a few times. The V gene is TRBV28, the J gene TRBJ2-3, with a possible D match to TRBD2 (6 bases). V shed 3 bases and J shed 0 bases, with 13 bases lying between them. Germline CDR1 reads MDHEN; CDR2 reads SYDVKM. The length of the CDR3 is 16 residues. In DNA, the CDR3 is TGTGCCAGCAGTTTGGGGGGTATGTCCAGCACAGATACGCAGTATTTT. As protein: CASSLGGMSSTDTQYF. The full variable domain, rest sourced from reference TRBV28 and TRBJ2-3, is DVKVTQSSRYLVKRTGEKVFLECVQDMDHENMFWYRQDPGLGLRLIYFSYDVKMKEKGDIPEGYSVSREKKERFSLILESASTNQTSMYLCASSLGGMSSTDTQYFGPGTRLTVL.

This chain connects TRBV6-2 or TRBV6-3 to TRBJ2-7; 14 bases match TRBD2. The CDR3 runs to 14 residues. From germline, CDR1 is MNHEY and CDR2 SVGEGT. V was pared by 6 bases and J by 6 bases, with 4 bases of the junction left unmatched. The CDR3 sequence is CASRGTSGSPEQYV. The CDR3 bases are TGTGCCAGCAGGGGGACTAGCGGGAGCCCCGAGCAGTACGTC.

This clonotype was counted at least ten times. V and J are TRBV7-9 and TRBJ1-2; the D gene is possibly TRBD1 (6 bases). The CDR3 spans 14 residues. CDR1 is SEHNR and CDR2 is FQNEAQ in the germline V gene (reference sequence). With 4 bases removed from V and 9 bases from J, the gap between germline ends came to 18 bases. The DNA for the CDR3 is TGTGCCAGCAGCTCCTGGACAGCCACTATGAGCTACACCTTC. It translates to CASSSWTATMSYTF. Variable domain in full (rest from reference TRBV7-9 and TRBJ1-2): DTGVSQNPRHKITKRGQNVTFRCDPISEHNRLYWYRQTLGQGPEFLTYFQNEAQLEKSRLLSDRFSAERPKGSFSTLEIQRTEQGDSAMYLCASSSWTATMSYTFGSGTRLTVV.

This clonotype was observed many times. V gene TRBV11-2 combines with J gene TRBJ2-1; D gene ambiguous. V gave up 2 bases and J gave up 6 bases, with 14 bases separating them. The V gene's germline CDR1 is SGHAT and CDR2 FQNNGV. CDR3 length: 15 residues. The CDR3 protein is CASSLQVSGLNEQFF. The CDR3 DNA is TGTGCCAGCAGCTTACAGGTATCGGGCCTCAATGAGCAGTTCTTC.

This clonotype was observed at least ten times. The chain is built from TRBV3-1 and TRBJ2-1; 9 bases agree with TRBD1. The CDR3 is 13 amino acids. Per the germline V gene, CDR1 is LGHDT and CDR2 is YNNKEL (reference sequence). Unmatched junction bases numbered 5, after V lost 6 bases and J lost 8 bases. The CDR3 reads CASRRTGVDEQFF. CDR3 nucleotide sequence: TGTGCCAGCAGACGGACAGGGGTGGATGAGCAGTTCTTC.

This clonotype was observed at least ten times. The CDR3: CASSRTQGATYEQYF. The CDR3 DNA reads TGTGCCAGTAGTAGGACACAGGGGGCCACCTACGAGCAGTACTTC. The V gene is TRBV19, the J gene TRBJ2-7, with 9 bases matching TRBD1. V lost 4 bases to trimming and J lost 2 bases; unmatched junction nucleotides: 6. Germline values: CDR1 LNHDA, CDR2 SQIVND (reference sequence). The CDR3 runs 15 residues.

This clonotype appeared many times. The CDR3 sequence is CASMTTVAGRVNYGYTF. In DNA, the CDR3 is TGTGCCAGTATGACTACCGTGGCAGGGCGCGTGAACTATGGCTACACCTTC. The V gene is TRBV19, the J gene TRBJ1-2; D may be TRBD1 (5 bases). The CDR3 is 17 residues long. Trimming removed 7 bases at V and 2 bases at J, with 23 bases between. CDR1 and CDR2 (germline): LNHDA, SQIVND (reference sequence).

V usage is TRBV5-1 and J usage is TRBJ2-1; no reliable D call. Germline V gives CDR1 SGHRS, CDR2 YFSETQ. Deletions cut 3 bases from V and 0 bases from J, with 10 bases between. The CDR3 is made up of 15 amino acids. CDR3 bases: TGCGCCAGCAGCTCTACCCGGAGCTCCTACAATGAGCAGTTCTTC. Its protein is CASSSTRSSYNEQFF.